This T cell receptor (beta chain) was captured by sequencing in a study of CD8 T cells in Susac syndrome. RNA amounts of roughly 0.45 to 1 ug underwent reverse transcription with random hexamers. TCRdb re-called the immunoSEQ multiplex PCR reads through MiXCR, storing one row per CDR3 protein. This table has 200,000 to 250,000 distinct CDR3 sequences, 95% appearing once. The CDR3 has 10 residues. V dropped 5 bases and J dropped 10 bases, with 11 bases sitting between them. Germline loops: CDR1 DFQATT, CDR2 SNEGSKA (reference sequence). The source of this sequence is a human donor with multiple sclerosis. The sequencing sample was made of CD4+ T cells from PBMCs. The rearrangement uses TRBV20-1 and TRBJ1-1; D gene ambiguous. CDR3 nucleotide sequence: TGCAGTGCTTCGCACCAAGGAGCTTTCTTT. Residues: CSASHQGAFF.